Shown below are 26 T cell receptor beta chains from a single sample sequenced in a study of immune evolution from preneoplasia to lung adenocarcinoma. Clones were sequenced by immunoSEQ multiplex PCR, and TCRdb holds only the in-frame ones, with some missing. The sample has thousands of clones, around 80% seen once. The sequenced material came from FFPE minimally invasive lung adenocarcinoma tissue. These receptors originate from a donor at least 70 years old with lung adenocarcinoma.

This chain connects TRBV7-9 to TRBJ2-4, with D possibly matching TRBD1 (6 bases). CDR1 SEHNR and CDR2 FQNEAQ come from the germline V gene (reference sequence). V gave up 5 bases and J gave up 7 bases, with 15 bases separating them. The CDR3 spans 14 residues. The CDR3 nucleotides read TGTGCCAGCAGCCCCCCCCAAGGGGGTAACATTCAGTACTTC. This sequence encodes CASSPPQGGNIQYF.

The chain employs TRBV30 and TRBJ1-1, with TRBD1 as a possible D gene (6 bases). In germline, CDR1 is GTSNPN, CDR2 SVGIG (reference sequence). Trimming took off 3 bases at V and 0 bases at J, with 11 bases between the two ends. The CDR3 covers 14 residues. In nucleotides, the CDR3 is TGTGCCTGGAGGGGCAGGACAGTGAACACTGAAGCTTTCTTT. This translates into CAWRGRTVNTEAFF.

This clone was counted between two and nine times. The rearrangement joins TRBV5-1 to TRBJ2-2; D is uncertain. The germline CDR1 and CDR2 sequences are SGHRS and YFSETQ. With 5 bases removed from V and 1 base from J, the gap between germline ends came to 6 bases. This CDR3 has 13 residues. The CDR3 region has the DNA TGCGCCAGCAGAACCGGGAACACCGGGGAGCTGTTTTTT. This encodes CASRTGNTGELFF.

This chain connects TRBV6-5 to TRBJ2-7; D may match TRBD1 or TRBD2 (5 bases each). The CDR3 contains 14 residues. Germline CDR1 is MNHEY and CDR2 is SVGAGI. With 8 bases removed from V and 0 bases from J, the gap between germline ends came to 14 bases. CDR3 in amino acids: CASRRGSSSYEQYF. Written as DNA, the CDR3 is TGTGCCAGCCGACGGGGCTCAAGCTCCTACGAGCAGTACTTC.

The V gene is TRBV19, the J gene TRBJ2-7; 9 positions match TRBD2. The length of the CDR3 is 14 residues. Per germline, CDR1 LNHDA and CDR2 SQIVND (reference sequence). V lost 5 bases and J lost 1; bases outside the gene matches: 3. The CDR3 region has the DNA TGTGCCAGTAGTGTTAGCGGGGGTTCCTACGAGCAGTACTTC. As protein: CASSVSGGSYEQYF.

The chain uses TRBV28 and TRBJ2-4; 14 bases map to TRBD2. The V and J ends lost 6 bases and 3 bases, in that order; junction bases with no gene match: 10. Germline V CDR1 and CDR2: MDHEN, SYDVKM. The CDR3 length is 18 residues. CDR3 protein: CASSSGLAGGRGKNIQYF. CDR3 bases: TGTGCCAGCAGCTCCGGACTAGCGGGAGGACGGGGCAAAAACATTCAGTACTTC.

The chain employs TRBV28 and TRBJ2-1, with TRBD1 matching over 8 bases. V gave up 5 bases and J gave up 2 bases; unmatched junction bases: 5. Germline CDR1 is MDHEN and CDR2 is SYDVKM. This CDR3 has 15 amino acids. CDR3 sequence: CASSRTGWPYNEQFF. The CDR3 DNA sequence: TGTGCCAGCAGTCGGACAGGGTGGCCCTACAATGAGCAGTTCTTC.

This clone occurred a few times. J is TRBJ1-4 and V is TRBV11-2; D is uncertain. Germline V gene sequence: CDR1 SGHAT, CDR2 FQNNGV. CDR3 length: 14 amino acids. V was clipped by 6 bases and J by 2 bases, with 10 bases between them. In DNA form, the CDR3 reads TGTGCCAGCAGTTCAGGATTCACTAATGAAAAACTGTTTTTT. As protein: CASSSGFTNEKLFF.

This rearrangement joins TRBV27 to TRBJ1-6, with D possibly TRBD1 on 5 matching bases. The germline V and J ends were trimmed by 7 bases and 9 bases, with 13 bases remaining between them. This CDR3 comprises 13 residues. Germline lookup yields CDR1 MNHEY and CDR2 SMNVEV (reference sequence). The CDR3 bases are TGTGCCAGCACCATAAACGGGGGTTCACCCCTCCACTTT. It specifies CASTINGGSPLHF.

The rearrangement joins TRBV28 to TRBJ1-1; 8 nucleotides agree with TRBD1. V lost 3 bases and J lost 0; bases outside the gene matches: 9. Germline-derived CDR1 and CDR2 are MDHEN and SYDVKM. The CDR3 totals 17 residues. The CDR3 region has the DNA TGTGCCAGCAGTTTCGACAGGGGCTCACGTATGAACACTGAAGCTTTCTTT. Translation: CASSFDRGSRMNTEAFF.

The chain couples TRBV14 to TRBJ2-5; D is unclear. The length of the CDR3 is 12 residues. The germline V and J ends were trimmed by 4 bases and 3 bases, with 6 bases remaining between them. Germline-derived CDR1 and CDR2 are SGHDN and FVKESK. The CDR3 region is CASSRGKETQYF. DNA for the CDR3: TGTGCCAGCAGCCGCGGAAAAGAGACCCAGTACTTC.

The chain links TRBV29-1 to TRBJ2-7; D could derive from TRBD1 or TRBD2 (5 bases each). Germline V gene sequence: CDR1 SQVTM, CDR2 ANQGSEA. The CDR3 is 13 residues long. V lost 2 bases and J 4 bases, leaving 12 bases between the germline ends. The CDR3 region has the DNA TGCAGCGTTGAATTTTGGGGGTCTTACGAGCAGTACTTC. Its translation: CSVEFWGSYEQYF.

The J gene is TRBJ1-1, the V gene TRBV11-3; tentative D call: TRBD1 (5 bases). V was trimmed by 5 bases and J by 3 bases, leaving 16 bases between them. CDR3 length equals 15 residues. The V gene's germline CDR1 is SGHNT and CDR2 YENEEA. The CDR3 loop is CASSPGGGTDTEAFF. CDR3 coding DNA: TGTGCCAGCAGCCCCGGGGGGGGAACGGACACTGAAGCTTTCTTT.

The gene calls are TRBV5-4 and TRBJ2-2, with D possibly TRBD2 on 6 matching bases. Germline CDR1 and CDR2: SGHNT and YYREEE (reference sequence). V dropped 5 bases and J dropped 5 bases, with 19 bases sitting between them. The length of the CDR3 is 16 residues. The CDR3 bases are TGTGCCAGCAGTCGGAACCAGGGACTGCAGACCGGGGAGCTGTTTTTT. Amino acid sequence: CASSRNQGLQTGELFF.

The CDR3 DNA sequence: TGTGCCAGCAGCTCAACAGGGGGCGCCGGCTATGGCTACACCTTC. Translating gives CASSSTGGAGYGYTF. The chain is built from TRBV5-4 and TRBJ1-2; 9 nucleotides align to TRBD1. With V trimmed by 3 bases and J by 4 bases, 7 bases remained unmatched. The germline V gene encodes CDR1 SGHNT and CDR2 YYREEE (reference sequence). The CDR3 runs to 15 residues.

CDR3 protein: CASSLRMNTEAFF. CDR3 coding DNA: TGTGCCAGCAGCCTCCGGATGAACACTGAAGCTTTCTTT. J is TRBJ1-1 and V is TRBV6-5; no firm D call. CDR3 length: 13 residues. Trimming cost V 6 bases and J 0 bases, with 8 bases left between them. CDR1 MNHEY and CDR2 SVGAGI come from the germline V gene.

The chain uses TRBV5-4 and TRBJ2-1, with D tentatively TRBD1 (5 bases). CDR3 length: 12 residues. The V and J ends lost 2 bases and 12 bases respectively, with 12 bases between them. Germline V lookup: CDR1 SGHNT, CDR2 YYREEE (reference sequence). In DNA form, the CDR3 reads TGTGCCAGCAGCTTAGACAACCAGGGGCAGTTCTTC. Amino acid sequence: CASSLDNQGQFF.

The chain combines TRBV2 with TRBJ1-1; 10 positions match TRBD1. The CDR3 sequence is 13 residues long. Losses at the gene ends were 4 bases for V and 5 bases for J; bases not matched to a gene: 1. Germline V gene lookup returns CDR1 SNHLY and CDR2 FYNNEI. CDR3 nucleotide sequence: TGTGCCAGCAGTGGGACAGGGGGAACTGAAGCTTTCTTT. Translating it yields CASSGTGGTEAFF.

This clone was observed a handful of times. The sample carries other DNA sequences with the same CDR3. The chain recombines TRBV29-1 with TRBJ1-2; TRBD1 is a possible D gene (6 bases). CDR3 length equals 12 residues. Germline values: CDR1 SQVTM, CDR2 ANQGSEA. V was pared by 4 bases and J by 2 bases, with 8 bases between. CDR3 amino acids: CSVAGGNYGYTF. DNA for the CDR3: TGCAGCGTTGCCGGGGGCAACTATGGCTACACCTTC.

V usage is TRBV5-4 and J usage is TRBJ2-3; possible D gene TRBD2, 6 bases. The length of the CDR3 is 13 residues. V lost 7 bases, J lost 5 bases, and 14 bases lay in between. From germline, CDR1 is SGHNT and CDR2 YYREEE (reference sequence). The CDR3 sequence: CASREPGGDTQYF. The CDR3, as DNA: TGTGCCAGCCGGGAGCCCGGGGGAGATACGCAGTATTTT.

V and J are TRBV9 and TRBJ1-5; no clear D. The germline V gene has CDR1 SGDLS and CDR2 YYNGEE. CDR3 length equals 15 residues. Trimming pared 0 bases from V and 0 bases from J, leaving 7 bases between. The CDR3 nucleotides read TGTGCCAGCAGCGTAGACGGTCGTAGCAATCAGCCCCAGCATTTT. This encodes CASSVDGRSNQPQHF.

This clone has only one observation. The gene calls are TRBV19 and TRBJ1-5; D perhaps matches TRBD1 (6 bases). Trimming removed 6 bases from V and 6 bases from J, with 18 bases in between. Germline values: CDR1 LNHDA, CDR2 SQIVND (reference sequence). CDR3 size: 15 residues. This CDR3 reads CASSLQGALGQPQHF. The DNA of the CDR3 is TGTGCCAGTAGCTTACAGGGCGCATTGGGTCAGCCCCAGCATTTT.

The chain joins TRBV10-2 to TRBJ2-7; 7 bases map to TRBD2. V lost 7 bases to trimming and J lost 3 bases; unmatched junction nucleotides: 12. The CDR3 spans 15 residues. Germline CDR1 and CDR2: WSHSY and SAAADI. The CDR3 region is CASIVGGGDLYEQYF. CDR3 coding DNA: TGCGCCAGCATCGTGGGGGGAGGGGATCTCTACGAGCAGTACTTC.

The rearrangement uses TRBV6-5 and TRBJ1-6; possibly TRBD1 for D (6 bases). This CDR3 region has 14 residues. V lost 4 bases to trimming and J lost 12 bases, with 16 bases between them. The V gene's germline CDR1 is MNHEY and CDR2 SVGAGI. CDR3 amino acids: CASSSTRGGGPLHF. CDR3 bases: TGTGCCAGCAGTTCCACCCGGGGGGGCGGACCCCTCCACTTT.

The chain carries TRBV25-1 and TRBJ2-1, with TRBD2 matching 7 bases. The CDR3 is 16 residues long. V was clipped by 8 bases and J by 0 bases; unmatched bases: 10. The germline V gene has CDR1 MGHDK and CDR2 SYGVNS. CDR3 loop: CASGRGGWSSYNEQFF. The CDR3, as DNA: TGTGCCAGCGGGAGGGGCGGTTGGAGCTCCTACAATGAGCAGTTCTTC. Variable domain in full (rest from reference TRBV25-1 and TRBJ2-1): EADIYQTPRYLVIGTGKKITLECSQTMGHDKMYWYQQDPGMELHLIHYSYGVNSTEKGDLSSESTVSRIRTEHFPLTLESARPSHTSQYLCASGRGGWSSYNEQFFGPGTRLTVL.

The genes are TRBV5-6 and TRBJ1-5, with D unresolved. V shed 5 bases and J shed 9 bases, with 18 bases lying between them. The CDR3 loop spans 14 amino acids. CDR1 and CDR2 from the germline V gene are SGHDT and YYEEEE. The CDR3 loop is CASSYGRQRMPQHF. As DNA, the CDR3 is TGTGCCAGCAGTTACGGGCGGCAGAGAATGCCCCAGCATTTT.